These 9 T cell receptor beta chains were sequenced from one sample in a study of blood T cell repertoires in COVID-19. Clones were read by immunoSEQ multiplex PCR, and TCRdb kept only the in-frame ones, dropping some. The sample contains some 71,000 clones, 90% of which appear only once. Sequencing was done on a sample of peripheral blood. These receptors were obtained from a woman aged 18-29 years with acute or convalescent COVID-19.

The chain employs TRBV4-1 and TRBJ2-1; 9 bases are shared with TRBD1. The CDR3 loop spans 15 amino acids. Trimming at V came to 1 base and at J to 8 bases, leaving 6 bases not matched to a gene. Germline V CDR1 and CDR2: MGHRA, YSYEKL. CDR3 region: CASSQVQGASYEQFF. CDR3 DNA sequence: TGCGCCAGCAGCCAAGTACAGGGGGCGTCGTATGAGCAGTTCTTC.

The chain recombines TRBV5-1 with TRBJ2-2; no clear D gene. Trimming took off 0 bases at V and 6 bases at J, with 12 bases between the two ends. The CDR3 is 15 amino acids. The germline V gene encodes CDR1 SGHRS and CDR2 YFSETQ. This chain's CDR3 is CASSLETNVAGELFF. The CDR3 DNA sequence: TGCGCCAGCAGCTTGGAGACAAACGTCGCCGGGGAGCTGTTTTTT.

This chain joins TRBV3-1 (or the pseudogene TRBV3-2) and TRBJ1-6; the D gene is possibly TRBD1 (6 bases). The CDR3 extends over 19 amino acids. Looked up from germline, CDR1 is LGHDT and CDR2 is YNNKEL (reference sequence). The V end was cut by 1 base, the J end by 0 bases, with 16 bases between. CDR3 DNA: TGTGCCAGCAGCCAAGGGCCAGCGCAAGGGGGCTCCTATAATTCACCCCTCCACTTT. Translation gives CASSQGPAQGGSYNSPLHF.

The CDR3 DNA follows: TGTGCCAGCAGGGCCCCCGGACAGGTCCACTACGAGCAGTACTTC. This encodes CASRAPGQVHYEQYF. The V gene is TRBV6-5, the J gene TRBJ2-7, with TRBD1 matching over 7 bases. CDR3 size: 15 residues. Per germline, CDR1 MNHEY and CDR2 SVGAGI. Trimming at V came to 6 bases and at J to 3 bases, leaving 11 bases not matched to a gene.

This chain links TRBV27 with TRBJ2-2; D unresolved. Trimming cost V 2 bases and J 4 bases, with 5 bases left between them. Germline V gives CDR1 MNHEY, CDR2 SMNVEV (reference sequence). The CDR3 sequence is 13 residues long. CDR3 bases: TGTGCCAGCAGTTTAACGGTCACCGGGGAGCTGTTTTTT. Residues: CASSLTVTGELFF.

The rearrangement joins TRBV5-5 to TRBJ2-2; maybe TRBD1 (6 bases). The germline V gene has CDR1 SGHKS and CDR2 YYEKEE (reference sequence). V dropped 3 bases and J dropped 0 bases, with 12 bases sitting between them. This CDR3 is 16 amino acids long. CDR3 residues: CASSSQQGSNTGELFF. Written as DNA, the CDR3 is TGTGCCAGCAGCTCCCAACAGGGATCGAACACCGGGGAGCTGTTTTTT.

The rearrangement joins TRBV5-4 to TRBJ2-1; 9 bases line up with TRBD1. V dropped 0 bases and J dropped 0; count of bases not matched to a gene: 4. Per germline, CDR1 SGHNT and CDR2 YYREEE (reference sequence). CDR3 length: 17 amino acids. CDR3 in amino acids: CASSLGGTGLSYNEQFF. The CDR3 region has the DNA TGTGCCAGCAGCTTGGGGGGGACAGGGCTCTCCTACAATGAGCAGTTCTTC.

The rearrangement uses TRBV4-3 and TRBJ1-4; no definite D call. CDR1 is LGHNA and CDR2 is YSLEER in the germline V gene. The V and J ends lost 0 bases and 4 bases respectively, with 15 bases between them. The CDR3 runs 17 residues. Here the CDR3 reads CASSQDPVREGNEKLFF. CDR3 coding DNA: TGCGCCAGCAGCCAAGATCCCGTAAGGGAGGGTAATGAAAAACTGTTTTTT.

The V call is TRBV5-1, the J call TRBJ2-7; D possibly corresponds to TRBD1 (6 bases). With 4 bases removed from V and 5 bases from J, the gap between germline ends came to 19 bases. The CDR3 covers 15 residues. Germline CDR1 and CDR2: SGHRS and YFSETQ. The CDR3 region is CASSTIQGLHDEQYF. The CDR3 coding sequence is TGCGCCAGCAGCACCATACAGGGTTTACACGACGAGCAGTACTTC.